This TCR beta chain was observed in a study of blood T cell repertoires in COVID-19. Each recovered donor of Cohort 3 presented with two negative PCRs, clearance, or symptom resolution. The protocol was immunoSEQ multiplex PCR, while the TCRdb copy is restricted to in-frame clones and leaves out a portion. Here the sample spans roughly 250,000 clones, around nine tenths being singletons. The V gene end was trimmed by 2 bases and the J gene end by 7 bases; junction bases not matched to a gene: 4. CDR3 length: 14 residues. From germline, CDR1 is SGHRS and CDR2 YFSETQ. The chain carries TRBV5-1 and TRBJ2-7, with 12 bases that match TRBD2. The sample taken for sequencing was PBMCs or T cells enriched from blood (not recorded which). This TCR was recovered from a woman in her late teens or twenties who had recovered from COVID-19. The CDR3 spells CASSLLAGGYEQYF. The CDR3 nucleotides are TGCGCCAGCAGCTTACTAGCGGGGGGATATGAGCAGTACTTC.